Listed below are T cell receptor beta chains from one sample, sequenced in a study of cytomegalovirus exposure and HLA in healthy donors. Clones were sequenced by immunoSEQ multiplex PCR, and TCRdb holds only the in-frame ones, with some missing. The profile shows 150,000 to 200,000 clones, just over 75% of them singletons. The specimen sequenced was PBMCs. The receptors were sampled from a man younger than 40 in good health and CMV-seronegative. The CDR3 runs from the conserved cysteine through the conserved F or W. D genes are given only for firm matches. Expanded clones are given a class, and other clones once, few, many or no size at all.

V gene,clone size,D gene,J gene,CDR3 DNA,CDR3 protein
TRBV28,-,TRBD1,TRBJ1-1,TGTGCCAGCAGTTTGAAGTGGACAGGGGCGTTGGTTGTCTCCACTGAAGCTTTCTTT,CASSLKWTGALVVSTEAFF
TRBV10-3,-,TRBD1,TRBJ1-2,TGTGCCATCACACCGGACTACAGGGGACTTGGATATGGCTACACCTTC,CAITPDYRGLGYGYTF
TRBV25-1,-,TRBD1,TRBJ2-5,TGTGCCAGCAGTGGGAAGGACAGGGGACGGGAGACCCAGTACTTC,CASSGKDRGRETQYF
TRBV7-9,once,TRBD2,TRBJ2-5,TGTGCCAGCAGCTTAGTCTCACCGGGGGGCCAAGAGACCCAGTACTTC,CASSLVSPGGQETQYF
TRBV28,-,-,TRBJ1-1,TGTGCCAGCACCATCGGGGGGAGACAGAACACTGAAGCTTTCTTT,CASTIGGRQNTEAFF
TRBV5-4,-,TRBD1,TRBJ1-2,TGTGCCAGCAGCGGCGACAGGGGGGATAACTATGGCTACACCTTC,CASSGDRGDNYGYTF
TRBV11-2,-,TRBD1,TRBJ2-1,TGTGCCAGCAGTAAGACAGGGTCCTACAATGAGCAGTTCTTC,CASSKTGSYNEQFF
TRBV27,-,-,TRBJ2-7,TGTGCCAGCAGTCCCGTAGCCTCCTACGAGCAGTACTTC,CASSPVASYEQYF
TRBV11-2,few,TRBD1,TRBJ1-1,TGTGCCAGCAATGGTCGGGACAGGGGGGGGAACACTGAAGCTTTCTTT,CASNGRDRGGNTEAFF
TRBV29-1,once,-,TRBJ2-1,TGCAGCGTTGGTGCTGGGGGGGCCGGGGAGCAGTTCTTC,CSVGAGGAGEQFF
TRBV10-1,few,TRBD2,TRBJ2-3,TGCGCCAGCAGCCTCGGACTAGGGAGCACCACAGATACGCAGTATTTT,CASSLGLGSTTDTQYF
TRBV2,-,-,TRBJ2-3,TGTGCCAGCAGCCCCAATATCCTGAGTTATAGCACAGATACGCAGTATTTT,CASSPNILSYSTDTQYF
TRBV7-9,few,TRBD1,TRBJ2-7,TGTGCCAGCAGCATTCAGGACAGGCAAACCTACGAGCAGTACTTC,CASSIQDRQTYEQYF
TRBV10-3,-,TRBD2,TRBJ2-3,TGTGCCATCAGTGATACGGCTAGCGGGAGCCTATTCCATACGCAGTATTTT,CAISDTASGSLFHTQYF
TRBV2,once,TRBD2,TRBJ2-1,TGTGCCAGCACCGTCGGGCTAGCGGACAATGAGCAGTTCTTC,CASTVGLADNEQFF
TRBV7-9,-,TRBD2,TRBJ2-7,TGTGCCAGCAACTGGACTAGCGGGAGGGCCGAGCAGTACTTC,CASNWTSGRAEQYF
TRBV27,-,-,TRBJ2-7,TGTGCCAGCAGTTTTGTGGACACTACCTACGAGCAGTACTTC,CASSFVDTTYEQYF
TRBV25-1,-,-,TRBJ2-5,TGTGCCAGCAGTGAAACCGGGATATCTACTAGGGAGCAGTACTTC,CASSETGISTREQYF
TRBV27,-,TRBD2,TRBJ2-5,TGTGCCAGCAGTTGGGGCGGGAGGGCAGAGACCCAGTACTTC,CASSWGGRAETQYF
TRBV18,few,-,TRBJ1-2,TGTGCCAGCGCTTTCCAACAGGGAGAGGTACTAAGCTACACCTTC,CASAFQQGEVLSYTF
TRBV19,-,TRBD1,TRBJ1-2,TGTGCCAGTAGTGACGGACAGGGCCCCTATGGCTACACCTTC,CASSDGQGPYGYTF
TRBV7-8,-,TRBD1,TRBJ2-1,TGTGCCAGCAGACCGGACAGGCCCTACAATGAGCAGTTCTTC,CASRPDRPYNEQFF
TRBV10-3,-,-,TRBJ1-5,TGTGCCATCAGTGAGCGAGACAAGAGCAATCAGCCCCAGCATTTT,CAISERDKSNQPQHF
TRBV6-5,-,-,TRBJ2-3,TGTGCCAGCGCCTCGGGGTTGGGAGCAGATACGCAGTATTTT,CASASGLGADTQYF
TRBV11-2,-,TRBD1,TRBJ2-1,TGTGCCAGCAGCTTACCTATGGGACAGGGGGGGAATGAGCAGTTCTTC,CASSLPMGQGGNEQFF
TRBV6-5,-,-,TRBJ1-2,TGTGCCAGCAGTGAAATAACAGCGGTGTATGGCTACACCTTC,CASSEITAVYGYTF
TRBV30,-,TRBD2,TRBJ2-2,TGTGCCAGAAGGACTAGCGGGAGCCCCGGGGAGCTGTTTTTT,CARRTSGSPGELFF
TRBV19,-,-,TRBJ1-1,TGTGCCAGTAGTATACTGAGCAGGGGCACTGAAGCTTTCTTT,CASSILSRGTEAFF